This T cell receptor (beta chain) was recovered during a study of regulatory T cells in long-lasting Graves disease. Study observations and caveats: TRBV28, TRBJ1-2 and TRBJ2-5 were favored in persistent disease.

The CDR3 consists of 15 residues. CDR1 and CDR2 from the germline V gene are SNHLY and FYNNEI. The ends were cut back, 7 bases at V and 1 base at J, with 16 bases in the middle. This clonotype appeared many times. The antigen remains unidentified. As for time point: persistent/refractory GD, antithyroid drugs over 5 years with positive TRAb. Following extraction of RNA from PBMCs, that RNA was used to make the TCR library. The authors built TCR beta libraries using iRepertoire HTBI primers and Arm-PCR of CDR3 regions. TCRdb itself ran the multiplex PCR reads through MiXCR, one entry per CDR3 protein. The sample holds around 450,000 distinct CDR3 sequences; about 22% are singletons and the top ten take over 6%.

The V gene is TRBV2, the J gene TRBJ2-5, with D possibly being TRBD2 (6 bases). The source of this sequence is a female donor with Graves disease. The input for sequencing was peripheral blood mononuclear cells (PBMCs), taken when the disease was refractory, from a patient treated with antithyroid drugs. CDR3 DNA: TGTGCCAGCACCGGGGGACGGACTCTCCAAGAGACCCAGTACTTC. Translation: CASTGGRTLQETQYF.